One sample yielded the 17 T cell receptor beta chains listed below, sequenced in a study of cytomegalovirus exposure and HLA in healthy donors. Both 60 Vbeta primers and 13 Jbeta primers went into the PCR. Sequenced by immunoSEQ multiplex PCR; TCRdb stores in-frame clones only, minus some. The table includes about 190,000 clones, around four fifths detected once. Sequences were obtained from PBMCs. The receptors derive from a woman aged 45-65 years in good health and CMV-seropositive.

V and J are TRBV29-1 and TRBJ2-7; 9 bases match TRBD1. Germline lookup yields CDR1 SQVTM and CDR2 ANQGSEA. The CDR3 runs to 12 residues. V shed 7 bases, J shed 6 bases, and the junction held 7 bases outside the gene matches. CDR3 in amino acids: CSARQGGGEQYF. CDR3 DNA sequence: TGCAGCGCCCGACAGGGGGGCGGCGAGCAGTACTTC.

The count of this clone is one. The CDR3 spells CASSPRSTRIAKETQYF. In DNA, the CDR3 is TGTGCCAGCAGCCCTAGGTCGACTAGAATTGCCAAAGAGACCCAGTACTTC. The J gene is TRBJ2-5, the V gene TRBV7-2, with a possible D match to TRBD2 (6 bases). V lost 5 bases to trimming and J lost 3 bases, with 22 bases between them. The CDR3 has 17 residues. CDR1 is SGHTA and CDR2 is FQGNSA in the germline V gene.

The rearrangement links TRBV6-6 to TRBJ1-2, with 9 bases identical to TRBD1. The V segment lost 5 bases and the J segment 7 bases; nucleotides outside the gene matches: 11. The length of the CDR3 is 15 residues. Per the germline V gene, CDR1 is MNHNY and CDR2 is SVGAGI (reference sequence). This CDR3 reads CASSPGTGKASGYTF. In DNA, the CDR3 is TGTGCCAGCAGTCCAGGGACAGGGAAGGCTTCTGGCTACACCTTC.

The table lists this clone with a count of one. The chain combines TRBV5-1 with TRBJ2-5; a possible D gene is TRBD2 (6 bases). Trimming pared 2 bases from V and 4 bases from J, leaving 21 bases between. The CDR3 is 17 residues long. The V gene's germline CDR1 is SGHRS and CDR2 YFSETQ. CDR3 protein: CASSFIEGGRGRETQYF. The CDR3 DNA sequence: TGCGCCAGCAGCTTTATTGAGGGCGGGCGGGGAAGAGAGACCCAGTACTTC.

This clone was detected only once. The rearrangement links TRBV2 to TRBJ2-3; 11 bases are shared with TRBD2. Germline-derived CDR1 and CDR2 are SNHLY and FYNNEI. The length of the CDR3 is 13 residues. The chain's CDR3 is CASQGLAVHTQYF. DNA for the CDR3: TGTGCGTCACAGGGACTAGCGGTACATACGCAGTATTTT.

The V call is TRBV7-2, the J call TRBJ2-7; 8 nucleotides agree with TRBD1. Germline V lookup: CDR1 SGHTA, CDR2 FQGNSA. V shed 0 bases and J 2 bases; nucleotides not matched to a gene: 3. CDR3 length equals 15 residues. As DNA, the CDR3 is TGTGCCAGCAGCTTAGCCGGGACAGGAACCTACGAGCAGTACTTC. Protein product: CASSLAGTGTYEQYF.

The V call is TRBV5-1, the J call TRBJ1-1, with D hard to call. Germline CDR1 reads SGHRS; CDR2 reads YFSETQ. The CDR3 loop spans 13 amino acids. Trimming stripped 5 bases from V and 1 base from J, with 9 bases between. CDR3 sequence: CASSVQPNTEAFF. In DNA form, the CDR3 reads TGCGCCAGCAGTGTACAGCCGAACACTGAAGCTTTCTTT.

J is TRBJ1-3 and V is TRBV6-1, with D maybe TRBD1 (5 bases). Trimming stripped 6 bases from V and 0 bases from J, with 12 bases between. The CDR3 is 15 amino acids. Germline lookup yields CDR1 MNHNS and CDR2 SASEGT. The CDR3 is CASSAGTTSGNTIYF. In DNA form, the CDR3 reads TGTGCCAGCAGCGCGGGGACTACCTCTGGAAACACCATATATTTT.

The rearrangement links TRBV6-5 to TRBJ1-1; no definite D call. Trimming removed 8 bases from V and 1 base from J, with 14 bases in between. The germline gives CDR1 MNHEY, CDR2 SVGAGI. The CDR3 extends over 14 amino acids. CDR3 DNA: TGTGCCAGCCGCGGAGGACTCCGGAACACTGAAGCTTTCTTT. Encoded protein: CASRGGLRNTEAFF.

CDR3 amino acids: CASSLRGGQGAGNTIYF. In nucleotides, the CDR3 is TGTGCCAGCAGCTTAAGGGGGGGACAGGGGGCCGGAAACACCATATATTTT. This chain links TRBV7-9 with TRBJ1-3; 12 nucleotides align to TRBD1. Per germline, CDR1 SEHNR and CDR2 FQNEAQ (reference sequence). The CDR3 has 17 amino acids. Trimming cost V 2 bases and J 4 bases; bases outside gene matches: 6.

V is TRBV6-1 and J is TRBJ2-5; the D gene is possibly TRBD1 (7 bases). The DNA end lines up better with TRBJ2-7; the J call may be wrong. The germline gives CDR1 MNHNS, CDR2 SASEGT. There are 15 residues in the CDR3. The CDR3 DNA reads as TGTGCCAGCACCGAGGAGGGGACAGAGAGCTACGAGCAGTACTTC. It translates to CASTEEGTESYEQYF.

The chain recombines TRBV6-1 with TRBJ2-7, with no clear D. The CDR3 covers 12 residues. Trimming took 4 bases from V and 4 from J, leaving 8 bases between them. Germline V CDR1 and CDR2: MNHNS, SASEGT. CDR3 sequence (DNA): TGTGCCAGCAGTGCAGTTATGTACGAGCAGTACTTC. This encodes CASSAVMYEQYF.

In its sample, this clone was seen a few times. V gene TRBV5-6 combines with J gene TRBJ2-7; TRBD1 matches 7 bases. The germline CDR1 and CDR2 sequences are SGHDT and YYEEEE. V trimming: 4 bases; J trimming: 1 base; junction bases outside the gene matches: 2. This CDR3 is 13 amino acids long. The CDR3 sequence is CASSRQGSYEQYF. In DNA, the CDR3 is TGTGCCAGCAGCCGACAGGGATCCTACGAGCAGTACTTC.

The chain carries TRBV15 and TRBJ2-7, with D tentatively TRBD2 (5 bases). There are 13 residues in the CDR3. CDR1 and CDR2 (germline): LNHNV, YYDKDF (reference sequence). Trimming removed 7 bases at V and 0 bases at J, with 10 bases between. CDR3 sequence (DNA): TGTGCCACCACCGGCCGGGACTCCTACGAGCAGTACTTC. It specifies CATTGRDSYEQYF.

The chain joins TRBV6-5 to TRBJ1-1; TRBD1 agrees at 11 bases. Trimming at V came to 6 bases and at J to 7 bases, leaving 10 bases not matched to a gene. The CDR3 sequence is 15 residues long. Germline CDR1 and CDR2: MNHEY and SVGAGI. This CDR3 is CASSPTGTGGYEAFF. The CDR3 bases are TGTGCCAGCAGCCCAACCGGGACAGGGGGTTATGAAGCTTTCTTT.

Regarding this clone: Its ends do not fully match the called genes, so a read error is possible. The chain employs TRBV5-6 and TRBJ1-1, with 8 bases identical to TRBD1. The CDR3 is 15 amino acids. Germline V gene sequence: CDR1 SGHDT, CDR2 YYEEEE. This CDR3 is CASSARTGLYGETFF. CDR3 DNA sequence: TGTGCCAGCAGCGCCCGGACAGGGTTATATGGTGAAACTTTCTTT.

The CDR3 DNA is TGTGCCAGTAGTAGGGGACAGGGGCTGAACACTGAAGCTTTCTTT. Protein sequence: CASSRGQGLNTEAFF. This chain joins TRBV19 and TRBJ1-1; 10 bases align to TRBD1. Trimming removed 4 bases from V and 0 bases from J; junction bases left unmatched: 2. The CDR3 spans 15 residues. In germline, CDR1 is LNHDA, CDR2 SQIVND (reference sequence). Combining the CDR3 with reference TRBV19 and TRBJ1-1 gives the whole variable domain DGGITQSPKYLFRKEGQNVTLSCEQNLNHDAMYWYRQDPGQGLRLIYYSQIVNDFQKGDIAEGYSVSREKKESFPLTVTSAQKNPTAFYLCASSRGQGLNTEAFFGQGTRLTVV.